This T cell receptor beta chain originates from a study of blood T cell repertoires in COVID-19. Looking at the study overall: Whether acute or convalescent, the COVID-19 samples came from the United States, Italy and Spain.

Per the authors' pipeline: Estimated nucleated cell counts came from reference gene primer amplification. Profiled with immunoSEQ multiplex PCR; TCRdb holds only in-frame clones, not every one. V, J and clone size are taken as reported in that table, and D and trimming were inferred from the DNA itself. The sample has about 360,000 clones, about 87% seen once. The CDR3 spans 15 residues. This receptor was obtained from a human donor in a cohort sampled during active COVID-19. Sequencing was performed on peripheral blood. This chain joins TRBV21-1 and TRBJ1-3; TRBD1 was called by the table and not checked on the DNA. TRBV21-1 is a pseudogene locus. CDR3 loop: CASSPGHPSGNTIYF. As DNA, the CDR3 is TGTGCCAGCAGCCCGGGACACCCCTCTGGAAACACCATATATTTT.